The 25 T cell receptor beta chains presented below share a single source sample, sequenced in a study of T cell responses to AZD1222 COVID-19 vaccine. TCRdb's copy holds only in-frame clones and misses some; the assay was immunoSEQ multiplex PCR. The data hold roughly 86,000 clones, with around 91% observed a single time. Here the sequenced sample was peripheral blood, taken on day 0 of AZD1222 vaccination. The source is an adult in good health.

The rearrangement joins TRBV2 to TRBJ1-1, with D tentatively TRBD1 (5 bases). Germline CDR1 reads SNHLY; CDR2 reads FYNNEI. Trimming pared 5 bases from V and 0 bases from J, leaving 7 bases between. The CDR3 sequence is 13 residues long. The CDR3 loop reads CASSQQVNTEAFF. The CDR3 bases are TGTGCCAGCAGTCAACAGGTGAACACTGAAGCTTTCTTT.

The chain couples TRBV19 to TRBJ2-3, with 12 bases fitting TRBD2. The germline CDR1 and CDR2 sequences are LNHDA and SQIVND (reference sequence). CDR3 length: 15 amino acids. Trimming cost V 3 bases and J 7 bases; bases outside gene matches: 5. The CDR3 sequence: CASSILAGGPNTQYF. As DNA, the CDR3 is TGTGCCAGTAGTATCCTAGCGGGAGGGCCAAATACGCAGTATTTT. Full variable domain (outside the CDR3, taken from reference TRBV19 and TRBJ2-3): DGGITQSPKYLFRKEGQNVTLSCEQNLNHDAMYWYRQDPGQGLRLIYYSQIVNDFQKGDIAEGYSVSREKKESFPLTVTSAQKNPTAFYLCASSILAGGPNTQYFGPGTRLTVL.

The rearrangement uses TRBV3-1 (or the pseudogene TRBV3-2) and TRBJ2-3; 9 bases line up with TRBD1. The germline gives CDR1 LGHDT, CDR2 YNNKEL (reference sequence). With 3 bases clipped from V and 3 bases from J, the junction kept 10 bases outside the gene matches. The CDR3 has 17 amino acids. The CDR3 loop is CASSHQWDRAWTDTQYF. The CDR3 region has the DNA TGTGCCAGCAGCCATCAATGGGACAGGGCGTGGACAGATACGCAGTATTTT.

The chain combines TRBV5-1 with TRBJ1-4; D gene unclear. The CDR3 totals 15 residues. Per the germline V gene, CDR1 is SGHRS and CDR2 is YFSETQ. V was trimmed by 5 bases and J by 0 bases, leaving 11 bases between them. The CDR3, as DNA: TGCGCCAGCAGTAAGGAGCCCACAACTAATGAAAAACTGTTTTTT. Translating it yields CASSKEPTTNEKLFF.

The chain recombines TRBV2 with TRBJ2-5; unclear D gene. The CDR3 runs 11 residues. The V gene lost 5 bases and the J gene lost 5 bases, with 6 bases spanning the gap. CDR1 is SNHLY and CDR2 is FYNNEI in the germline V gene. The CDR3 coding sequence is TGTGCCAGCAGTTTAGGGGAGACCCAGTACTTC. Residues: CASSLGETQYF.

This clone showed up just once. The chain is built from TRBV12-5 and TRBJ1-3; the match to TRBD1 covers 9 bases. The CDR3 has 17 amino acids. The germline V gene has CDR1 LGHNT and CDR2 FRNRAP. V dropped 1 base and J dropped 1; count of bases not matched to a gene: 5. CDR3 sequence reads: CASGLGTGVISGNTIYF. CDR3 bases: TGTGCTAGTGGTTTGGGGACAGGGGTTATTTCTGGAAACACCATATATTTT.

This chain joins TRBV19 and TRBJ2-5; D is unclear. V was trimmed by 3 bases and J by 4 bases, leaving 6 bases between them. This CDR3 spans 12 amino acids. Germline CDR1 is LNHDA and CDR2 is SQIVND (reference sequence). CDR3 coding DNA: TGTGCCAGTAGTATGAGAGGAGAGACCCAGTACTTC. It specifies CASSMRGETQYF.

The CDR3 DNA sequence: TGTGCCAGCAGTGAGGGGAGACAGGGGGCAGATACGCAGTATTTT. As protein: CASSEGRQGADTQYF. The chain couples TRBV2 to TRBJ2-3; 9 bases map to TRBD1. Germline V gene lookup returns CDR1 SNHLY and CDR2 FYNNEI. Trimming cost V 3 bases and J 4 bases; bases outside gene matches: 5. The CDR3 runs to 15 residues.

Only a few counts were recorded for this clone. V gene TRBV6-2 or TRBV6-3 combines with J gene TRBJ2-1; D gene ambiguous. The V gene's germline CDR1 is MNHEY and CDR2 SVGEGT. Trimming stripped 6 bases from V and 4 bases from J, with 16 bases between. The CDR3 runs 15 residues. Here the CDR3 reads CASSPDSESYNEQFF. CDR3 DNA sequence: TGTGCCAGCAGCCCCGACTCCGAATCTTACAATGAGCAGTTCTTC.

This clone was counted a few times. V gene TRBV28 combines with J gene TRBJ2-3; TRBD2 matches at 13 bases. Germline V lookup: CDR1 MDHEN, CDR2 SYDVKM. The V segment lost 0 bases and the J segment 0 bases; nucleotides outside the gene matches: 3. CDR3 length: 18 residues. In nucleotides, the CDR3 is TGTGCCAGCAGTTTATGCGGGACTAGCGGGACAAGCACAGATACGCAGTATTTT. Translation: CASSLCGTSGTSTDTQYF.

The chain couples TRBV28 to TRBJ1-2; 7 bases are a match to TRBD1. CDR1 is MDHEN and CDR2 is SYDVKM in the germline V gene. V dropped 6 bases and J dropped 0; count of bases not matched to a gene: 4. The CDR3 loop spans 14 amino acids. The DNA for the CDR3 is TGTGCCAGCAGCCCCGGGACAGCTAACTATGGCTACACCTTC. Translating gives CASSPGTANYGYTF.

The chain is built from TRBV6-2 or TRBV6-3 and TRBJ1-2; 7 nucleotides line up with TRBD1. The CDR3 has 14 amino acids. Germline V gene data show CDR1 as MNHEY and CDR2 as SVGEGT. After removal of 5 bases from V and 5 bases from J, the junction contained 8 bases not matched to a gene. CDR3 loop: CASSRTGPWYGYTF. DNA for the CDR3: TGTGCCAGCAGTCGGACAGGACCTTGGTATGGCTACACCTTC.

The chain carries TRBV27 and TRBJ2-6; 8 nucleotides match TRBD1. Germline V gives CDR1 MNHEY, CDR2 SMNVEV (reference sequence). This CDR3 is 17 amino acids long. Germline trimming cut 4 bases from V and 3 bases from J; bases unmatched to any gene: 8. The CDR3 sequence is CASSSGNRGSGANVLTF. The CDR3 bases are TGTGCCAGCAGTTCGGGAAACAGGGGGAGTGGGGCCAACGTCCTGACTTTC. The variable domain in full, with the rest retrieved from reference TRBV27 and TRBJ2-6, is EAQVTQNPRYLITVTGKKLTVTCSQNMNHEYMSWYRQDPGLGLRQIYYSMNVEVTDKGDVPEGYKVSRKEKRNFPLILESPSPNQTSLYFCASSSGNRGSGANVLTFGAGSRLTVL.

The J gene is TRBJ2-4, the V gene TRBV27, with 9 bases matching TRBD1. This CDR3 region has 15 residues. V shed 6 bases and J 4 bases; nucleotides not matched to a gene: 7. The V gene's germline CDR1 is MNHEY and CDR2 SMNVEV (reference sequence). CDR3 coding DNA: TGTGCCAGCAGGCAGGGAGGGACAGGGAAAAACATTCAGTACTTC. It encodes CASRQGGTGKNIQYF.

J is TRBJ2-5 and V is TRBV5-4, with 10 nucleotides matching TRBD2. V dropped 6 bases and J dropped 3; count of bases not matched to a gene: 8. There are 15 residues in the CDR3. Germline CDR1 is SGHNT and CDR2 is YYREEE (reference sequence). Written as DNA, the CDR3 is TGTGCCAGCACCCGTTCTAGCGGGAGAGAAGAGACCCAGTACTTC. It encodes CASTRSSGREETQYF.

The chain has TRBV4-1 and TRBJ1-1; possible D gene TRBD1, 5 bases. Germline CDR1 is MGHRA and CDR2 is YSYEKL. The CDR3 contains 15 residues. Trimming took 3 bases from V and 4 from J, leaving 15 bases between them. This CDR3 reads CASSHIGDGSTEAFF. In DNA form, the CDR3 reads TGCGCCAGCAGCCACATAGGGGATGGGAGCACTGAAGCTTTCTTT.

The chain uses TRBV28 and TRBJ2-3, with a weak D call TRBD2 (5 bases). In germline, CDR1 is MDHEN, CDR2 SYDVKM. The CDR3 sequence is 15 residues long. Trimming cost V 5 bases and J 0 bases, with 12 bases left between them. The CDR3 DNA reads TGTGCCAGCAGTACTCTGGGGAGAAGCACAGATACGCAGTATTTT. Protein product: CASSTLGRSTDTQYF.

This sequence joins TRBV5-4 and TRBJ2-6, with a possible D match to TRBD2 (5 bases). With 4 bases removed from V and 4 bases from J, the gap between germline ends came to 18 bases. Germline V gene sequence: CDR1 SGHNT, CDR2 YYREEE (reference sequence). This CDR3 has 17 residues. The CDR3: CASSLYLATGGANVLTF. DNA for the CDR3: TGTGCCAGCAGCCTTTATCTGGCTACGGGAGGGGCCAACGTCCTGACTTTC.

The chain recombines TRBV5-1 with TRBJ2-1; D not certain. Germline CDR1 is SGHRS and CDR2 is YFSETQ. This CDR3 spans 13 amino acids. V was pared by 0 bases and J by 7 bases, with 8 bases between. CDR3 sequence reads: CASSLGTRNEQFF. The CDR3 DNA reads TGCGCCAGCAGCTTGGGGACGCGAAATGAGCAGTTCTTC.

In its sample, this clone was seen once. As DNA, the CDR3 is TGTGCCAGCAGCCAGCTGATAGCGGGAGCCCCAGATACGCAGTATTTT. Amino acid sequence: CASSQLIAGAPDTQYF. The chain uses TRBV3-1 (or the pseudogene TRBV3-2) and TRBJ2-3; TRBD2 matches at 9 bases. The junction had 8 bases not matched to a gene; V was cut back by 3 bases and J by 4 bases. In germline, CDR1 is LGHDT, CDR2 YNNKEL (reference sequence). CDR3 length: 16 residues.

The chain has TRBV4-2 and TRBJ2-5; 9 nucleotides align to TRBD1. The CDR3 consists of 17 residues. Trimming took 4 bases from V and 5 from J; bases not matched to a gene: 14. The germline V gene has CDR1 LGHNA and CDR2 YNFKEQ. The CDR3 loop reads CASSPGPLTGGTETQYF. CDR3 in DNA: TGTGCCAGCAGCCCAGGCCCCCTGACAGGGGGAACTGAGACCCAGTACTTC.

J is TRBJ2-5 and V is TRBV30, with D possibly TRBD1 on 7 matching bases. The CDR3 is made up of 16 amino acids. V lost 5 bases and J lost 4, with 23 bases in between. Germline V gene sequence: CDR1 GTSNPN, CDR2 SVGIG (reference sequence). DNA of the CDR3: TGTGCCTGGTGTGGGGAAGGAGGGGGCTTGCGAGAGACCCAGTACTTC. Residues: CAWCGEGGGLRETQYF.

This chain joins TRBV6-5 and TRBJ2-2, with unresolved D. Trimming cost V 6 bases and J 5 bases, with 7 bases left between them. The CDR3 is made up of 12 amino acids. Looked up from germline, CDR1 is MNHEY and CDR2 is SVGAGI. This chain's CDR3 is CASRGRTGELFF. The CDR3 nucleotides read TGTGCCAGCAGAGGACGGACCGGGGAGCTGTTTTTT.

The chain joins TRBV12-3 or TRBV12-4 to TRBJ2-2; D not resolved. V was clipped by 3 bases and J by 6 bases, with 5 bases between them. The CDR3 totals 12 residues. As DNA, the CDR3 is TGTGCCAGCAGTTTCGTTGCCGGGGAGCTGTTTTTT. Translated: CASSFVAGELFF.

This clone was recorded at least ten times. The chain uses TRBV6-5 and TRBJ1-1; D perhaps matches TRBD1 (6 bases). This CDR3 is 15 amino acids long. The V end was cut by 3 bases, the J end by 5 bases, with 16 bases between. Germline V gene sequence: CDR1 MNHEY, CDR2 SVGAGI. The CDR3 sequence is CASSYATGAGTEAFF. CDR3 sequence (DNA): TGTGCCAGCAGTTATGCCACGGGGGCTGGTACTGAAGCTTTCTTT.